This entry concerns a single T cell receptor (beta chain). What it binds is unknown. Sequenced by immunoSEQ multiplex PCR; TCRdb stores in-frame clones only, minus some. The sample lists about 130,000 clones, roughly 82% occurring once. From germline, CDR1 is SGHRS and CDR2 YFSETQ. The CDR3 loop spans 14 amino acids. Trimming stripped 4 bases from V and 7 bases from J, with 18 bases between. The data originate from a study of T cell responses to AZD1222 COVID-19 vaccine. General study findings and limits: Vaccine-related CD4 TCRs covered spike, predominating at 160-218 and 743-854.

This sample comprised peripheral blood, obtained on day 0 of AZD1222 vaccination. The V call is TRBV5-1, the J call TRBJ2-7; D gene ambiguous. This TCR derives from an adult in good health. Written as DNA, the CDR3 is TGCGCCAGCAGCGGTCTGGGCCCCCAAGTGGAGCAGTACTTC. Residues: CASSGLGPQVEQYF.